This TCR beta chain stems from a study of blood T cell repertoires in COVID-19. At the level of the study: Collection of acute and convalescent COVID-19 samples took place in the United States, Italy and Spain. T cells, B-cell-depleted T cells, or PBMCs provided the cDNA or gDNA that served as material.

As originally analysed: Nucleated cell number was recorded as an estimate derived from reference gene primer amplification. Sequencing was performed with immunoSEQ multiplex PCR; in TCRdb, only in-frame clones are kept and a portion is missing. The D gene and trimming were derived from the DNA, and the V and J assignments and clone size from that table. The data show about 71,000 clones, over 75% seen once. The CDR3 runs to 16 residues. Looked up from germline, CDR1 is LGHDT and CDR2 is YNNKEL (reference sequence). Turning to this clone: The junction does not match germline at one end; this may be a read error.

Sample: peripheral blood. The V gene is TRBV3-1 (or the pseudogene TRBV3-2), the J gene TRBJ2-3; 8 positions match TRBD2. The receptor was isolated from a woman aged 18-29 years with acute or convalescent COVID-19. The DNA for the CDR3 is TGTGCCAGCAGACAAGGTACGGGGGGGCTCACAGATACGCAGTATTTT. Its translation: CASRQGTGGLTDTQYF.